The 11 T cell receptor beta chains given below trace back to one sample, sequenced in a study of cytomegalovirus exposure and HLA in healthy donors. The PCR had 60 Vbeta and 13 Jbeta primers. Some clones are missing from TCRdb's copy, which holds only in-frame ones; the method was immunoSEQ multiplex PCR. The sample contains about 140,000 clones, approximately 82% of which appear only once. Sequenced input: PBMCs. All receptors come from a woman in her sixties in good health and CMV-seropositive.

The table lists this clone with a few counts. The rearrangement links TRBV4-3 to TRBJ2-3; 9 bases map to TRBD1. CDR3 length equals 15 residues. Germline V gene sequence: CDR1 LGHNA, CDR2 YSLEER. Trimming at V came to 4 bases and at J to 1 base, leaving 3 bases not matched to a gene. The CDR3 loop reads CASSPWTGGTDTQYF. The CDR3 DNA reads TGCGCCAGCAGCCCTTGGACAGGGGGCACAGATACGCAGTATTTT.

This clone was counted between two and nine times. The genes are TRBV6-5 and TRBJ1-1; 9 bases agree with TRBD1. CDR1 is MNHEY and CDR2 is SVGAGI in the germline V gene. Germline trimming cut 0 bases from V and 7 bases from J; bases unmatched to any gene: 6. There are 15 residues in the CDR3. The CDR3 DNA reads TGTGCCAGCAGTTACTCCGGGACAGGGAACTTTGAAGCTTTCTTT. It encodes CASSYSGTGNFEAFF.

This clone has just a few counts. This chain links TRBV6-1 with TRBJ1-2; 7 nucleotides align to TRBD1. The CDR3 runs to 13 residues. V lost 7 bases, J lost 8 bases, and 10 bases stayed unmatched. From germline, CDR1 is MNHNS and CDR2 SASEGT. CDR3 bases: TGTGCCAGCACTCCGACAGGGTTATACGGCTACACCTTC. This translates into CASTPTGLYGYTF.

The chain joins TRBV5-1 to TRBJ1-1, with D perhaps matching TRBD1 (6 bases). CDR1 is SGHRS, CDR2 YFSETQ, per germline. The CDR3 runs 15 residues. Trimming took off 4 bases at V and 1 base at J, with 14 bases between the two ends. CDR3 sequence (DNA): TGCGCCAGCAGCACGGGACACCCGCAGAACACTGAAGCTTTCTTT. As protein: CASSTGHPQNTEAFF.

The chain joins TRBV6-1 to TRBJ2-3; 10 positions match TRBD2. Unmatched junction bases numbered 9, after V lost 3 bases and J lost 6 bases. Germline V gene data show CDR1 as MNHNS and CDR2 as SASEGT. CDR3 length: 16 residues. CDR3 sequence reads: CASSDPSGSGLDTQYF. CDR3 sequence (DNA): TGTGCCAGCAGTGACCCTAGCGGGAGTGGGCTGGATACGCAGTATTTT.

The gene calls are TRBV6-6 and TRBJ1-5, with 9 bases identical to TRBD1. This CDR3 has 14 amino acids. With 7 bases clipped from V and 1 base from J, the junction kept 2 bases outside the gene matches. Germline-derived CDR1 and CDR2 are MNHNY and SVGAGI (reference sequence). The CDR3 loop reads CASTDRGSNQPQHF. The CDR3 nucleotides are TGTGCCAGCACCGACAGGGGGAGCAATCAGCCCCAGCATTTT.

The V and J genes are TRBV6-1 and TRBJ1-5, with 7 bases lining up with TRBD1. Per germline, CDR1 MNHNS and CDR2 SASEGT. The CDR3 consists of 13 residues. V lost 6 bases to trimming and J lost 6 bases; unmatched junction nucleotides: 5. The CDR3, as DNA: TGTGCCAGCAGGCACAGGGGAGGTCAGCCCCAGCATTTT. Its translation: CASRHRGGQPQHF.

The V call is TRBV10-3, the J call TRBJ2-5; possibly TRBD2 for D (5 bases). The germline CDR1 and CDR2 sequences are ENHRY and SYGVKD. V lost 6 bases and J lost 5, with 7 bases in between. The CDR3 sequence is 11 residues long. The CDR3 loop is CAIRLGETQYF. Here the CDR3 DNA reads TGTGCCATCAGACTAGGGGAGACCCAGTACTTC.

This rearrangement joins TRBV5-1 to TRBJ1-1, with 7 bases matching TRBD1. CDR3 length equals 14 residues. Per the germline V gene, CDR1 is SGHRS and CDR2 is YFSETQ. V dropped 4 bases and J dropped 1; count of bases not matched to a gene: 4. The CDR3 sequence: CASSENRGNTEAFF. The CDR3, as DNA: TGCGCCAGCAGCGAGAACAGGGGGAACACTGAAGCTTTCTTT.

The chain employs TRBV5-1 and TRBJ2-2; D is possibly TRBD2 (6 bases). The CDR3 is 15 amino acids. The germline V and J ends were trimmed by 2 bases and 1 base, with 9 bases remaining between them. CDR1 SGHRS and CDR2 YFSETQ come from the germline V gene. The CDR3 bases are TGCGCCAGCAGCTTCGCTAGCGTGAACACCGGGGAGCTGTTTTTT. Translation gives CASSFASVNTGELFF.

This chain uses TRBV9 with TRBJ2-7, with TRBD2 matching 12 bases. The V segment lost 4 bases and the J segment 6 bases; nucleotides outside the gene matches: 11. The CDR3 sequence is 16 residues long. CDR1 and CDR2 (germline): SGDLS, YYNGEE. The CDR3 spells CASSPGLAGTGSEQYF. Here the CDR3 DNA reads TGTGCCAGCAGCCCCGGACTAGCGGGAACCGGGAGCGAGCAGTACTTC.